The present T cell receptor (beta chain) was sequenced within a study of blood T cell repertoires in COVID-19. The wider study: In each case, the material was cDNA or gDNA derived from T cells, B-cell-depleted T cells, or PBMCs.

The CDR3 contains 13 residues. The V and J ends lost 6 bases and 8 bases, in that order; junction bases with no gene match: 6. Germline lookup yields CDR1 MNHEY and CDR2 SVGAGI. Source study methods: Reference gene primer amplification in the assay estimated nucleated cell counts. Assay used: immunoSEQ multiplex PCR; TCRdb lists only in-frame clones, some missing. V, J and clone size are those of that table, while D and trimming were read from the DNA. The top ten clones hold under 4% of a sample with some 180,000 clones, roughly 84% of them seen once. Sequencing was carried out using PBMCs or T cells enriched from blood (not recorded which). J is TRBJ1-4 and V is TRBV6-5; TRBD1 matches at 7 bases. The TCR was taken from a woman between 25 and 40 years old who had been exposed to COVID-19. This CDR3 reads CASSLGGGEKLFF. DNA for the CDR3: TGTGCCAGCAGCCTCGGAGGGGGCGAAAAACTGTTTTTT.